This is a list of T cell receptor beta chains from one sample in a study of Ad26.COV2.S vaccination and SARS-CoV-2 variants. TCRdb's copy holds only in-frame clones and misses some; the assay was immunoSEQ multiplex PCR. Of about 680,000 clones in the sample, around 90% were seen once. Here the sequenced sample was peripheral blood, taken in a trial of Ad26.COV2.S vaccine versus placebo. The receptors derive from a person between 18 and 59 years old who received the Ad26.COV2.S COVID-19 vaccine or a placebo. Both conserved end residues are part of each CDR3. Clone size, where shown, is once, few, many, or a class for clones that have expanded.

clone size	V gene	CDR3 protein
NA	TRBV6-5	CASSYSRYEQYF
NA	TRBV15	CATSGRQGWDYGYTF
NA	TRBV6-5	CAACRSGTDTQYF
NA	TRBV29-1	CSATGGGNIQYF
NA	TRBV7-2	CASSLGGQGANSPLHF
NA	TRBV27	CASIGTGRYTEAFF
once	TRBV3-1/TRBV3-2	CASSPTYGLAGYEQYF
NA	TRBV19	CASSILGGSNSPLHF
NA	TRBV7-9	CASSLHVIGGDNTEAFF
NA	TRBV5-5	CASSLEVTGAKDTQYF
NA	TRBV11-2	CASSLGQGGGYTF
NA	TRBV15	CATSRVSGAGELFF
NA	TRBV7-8	CASSLGTVLSNQPQHF